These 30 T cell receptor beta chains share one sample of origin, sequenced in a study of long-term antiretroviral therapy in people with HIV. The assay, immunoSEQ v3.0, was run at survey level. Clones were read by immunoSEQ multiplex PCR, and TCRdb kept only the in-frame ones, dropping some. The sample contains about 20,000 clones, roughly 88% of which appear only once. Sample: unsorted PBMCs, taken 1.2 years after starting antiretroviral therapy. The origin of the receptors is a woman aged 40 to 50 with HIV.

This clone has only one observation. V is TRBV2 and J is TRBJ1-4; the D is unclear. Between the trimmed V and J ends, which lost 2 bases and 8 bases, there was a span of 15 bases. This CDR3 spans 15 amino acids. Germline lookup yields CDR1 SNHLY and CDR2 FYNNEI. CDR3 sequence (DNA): TGTGCCAGCAGTGAACGGACCTCTACTAGAGAAAAACTGTTTTTT. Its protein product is CASSERTSTREKLFF.

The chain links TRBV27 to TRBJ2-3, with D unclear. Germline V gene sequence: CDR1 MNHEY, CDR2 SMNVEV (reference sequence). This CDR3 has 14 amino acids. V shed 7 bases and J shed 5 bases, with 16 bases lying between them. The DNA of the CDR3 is TGTGCCAGCACCCCCGGGCCACTCGTAGATACGCAGTATTTT. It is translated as CASTPGPLVDTQYF.

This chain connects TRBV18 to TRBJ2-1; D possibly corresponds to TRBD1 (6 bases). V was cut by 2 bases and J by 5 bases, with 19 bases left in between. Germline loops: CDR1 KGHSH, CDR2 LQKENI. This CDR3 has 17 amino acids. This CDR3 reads CASSPRGSTLENNEQFF. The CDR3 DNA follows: TGTGCCAGCTCACCAAGGGGGTCAACCCTCGAAAACAATGAGCAGTTCTTC.

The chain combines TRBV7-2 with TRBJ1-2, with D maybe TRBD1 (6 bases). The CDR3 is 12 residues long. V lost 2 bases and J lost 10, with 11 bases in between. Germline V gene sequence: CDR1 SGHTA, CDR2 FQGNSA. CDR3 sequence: CASSLLQGSYTF. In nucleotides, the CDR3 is TGTGCCAGCAGCTTACTTCAGGGGTCCTACACCTTC.

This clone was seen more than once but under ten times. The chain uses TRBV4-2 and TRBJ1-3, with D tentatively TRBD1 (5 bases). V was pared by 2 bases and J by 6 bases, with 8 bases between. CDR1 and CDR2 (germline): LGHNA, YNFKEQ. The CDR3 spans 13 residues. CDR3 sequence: CASSQRDANTIYF. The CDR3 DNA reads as TGTGCCAGCAGCCAAAGGGACGCAAACACCATATATTTT.

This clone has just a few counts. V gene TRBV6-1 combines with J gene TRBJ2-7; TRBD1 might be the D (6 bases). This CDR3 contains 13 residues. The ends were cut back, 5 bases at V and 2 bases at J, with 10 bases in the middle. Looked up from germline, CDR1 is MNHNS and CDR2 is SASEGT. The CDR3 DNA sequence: TGTGCCAGCAGTCCGGACAGCGCCTACGAGCAGTACTTC. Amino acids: CASSPDSAYEQYF.

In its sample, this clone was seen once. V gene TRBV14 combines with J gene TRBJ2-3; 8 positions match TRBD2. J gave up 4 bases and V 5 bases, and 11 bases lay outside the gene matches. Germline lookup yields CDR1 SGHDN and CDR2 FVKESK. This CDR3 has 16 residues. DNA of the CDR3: TGTGCCAGCAGCTCTCCGGGACTAGTGACAGCAGATACGCAGTATTTT. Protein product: CASSSPGLVTADTQYF.

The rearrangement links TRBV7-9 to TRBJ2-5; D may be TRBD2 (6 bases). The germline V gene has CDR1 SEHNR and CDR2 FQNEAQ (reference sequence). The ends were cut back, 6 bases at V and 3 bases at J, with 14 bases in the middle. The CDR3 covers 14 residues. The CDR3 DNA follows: TGTGCCAGCAGAAGGTGGGGGGAAAAAGAGACCCAGTACTTC. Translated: CASRRWGEKETQYF.

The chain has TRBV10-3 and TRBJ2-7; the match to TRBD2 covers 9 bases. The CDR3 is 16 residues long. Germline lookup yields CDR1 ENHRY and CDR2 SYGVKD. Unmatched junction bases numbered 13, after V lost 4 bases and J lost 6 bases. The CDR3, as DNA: TGTGCCATCAGTGTGGGTCTGGCGGGAGGGGGAGGCGAGCAGTACTTC. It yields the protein CAISVGLAGGGGEQYF.

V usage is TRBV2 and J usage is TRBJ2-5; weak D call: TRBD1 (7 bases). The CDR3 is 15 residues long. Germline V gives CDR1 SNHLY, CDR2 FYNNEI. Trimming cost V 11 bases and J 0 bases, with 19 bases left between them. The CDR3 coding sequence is TGTGCCGGACCTCAGGGGGAGCGGGACCAAGAGACCCAGTACTTC. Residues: CAGPQGERDQETQYF. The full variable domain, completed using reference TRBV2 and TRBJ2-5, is EPEVTQTPSHQVTQMGQEVILRCVPISNHLYFYWYRQILGQKVEFLVSFYNNEISEKSEIFDDQFSVERPDGSNFTLKIRSTKLEDSAMYFCAGPQGERDQETQYFGPGTRLLVL.

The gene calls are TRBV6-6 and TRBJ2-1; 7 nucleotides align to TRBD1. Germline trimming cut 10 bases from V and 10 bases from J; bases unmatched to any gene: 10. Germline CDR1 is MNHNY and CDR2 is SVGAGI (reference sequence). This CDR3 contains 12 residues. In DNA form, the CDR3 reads TGTGCCACCCTCGTAGACAGGGAAGAGCAGTTCTTC. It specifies CATLVDREEQFF.

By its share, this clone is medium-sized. CDR3 sequence (DNA): TGCGCCAGCAGCTTTGGCGGGAGCTACGAGCAGTACTTC. Its protein is CASSFGGSYEQYF. This rearrangement joins TRBV5-1 to TRBJ2-7, with 7 nucleotides matching TRBD2. The junction had 2 bases not matched to a gene; V was cut back by 2 bases and J by 3 bases. Germline lookup yields CDR1 SGHRS and CDR2 YFSETQ. The CDR3 runs to 13 residues.

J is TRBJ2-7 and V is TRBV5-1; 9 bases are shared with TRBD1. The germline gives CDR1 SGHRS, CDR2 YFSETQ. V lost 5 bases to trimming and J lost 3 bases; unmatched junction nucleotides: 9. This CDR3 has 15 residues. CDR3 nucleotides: TGCGCCAGCAGTCGGGGGACAGGGCTCGTCTACGAGCAGTACTTC. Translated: CASSRGTGLVYEQYF.

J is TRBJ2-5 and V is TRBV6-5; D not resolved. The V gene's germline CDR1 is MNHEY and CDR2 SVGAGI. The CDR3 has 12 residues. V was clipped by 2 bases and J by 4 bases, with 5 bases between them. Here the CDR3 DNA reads TGTGCCAGCAGTTACGGGTTAGAGACCCAGTACTTC. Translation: CASSYGLETQYF.

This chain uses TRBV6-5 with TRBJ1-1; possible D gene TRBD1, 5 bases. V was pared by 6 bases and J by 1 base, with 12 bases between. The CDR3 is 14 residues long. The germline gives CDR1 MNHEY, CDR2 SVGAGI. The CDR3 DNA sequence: TGTGCCAGCAGACTCCAGGGATCGAACACTGAAGCTTTCTTT. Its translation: CASRLQGSNTEAFF.

The CDR3 here is CASSFEPGQKKLFF. DNA of the CDR3: TGTGCCAGCAGTTTTGAGCCGGGACAGAAAAAACTGTTTTTT. The chain is built from TRBV28 and TRBJ1-4; 7 positions match TRBD1. Unmatched junction bases numbered 7, after V lost 3 bases and J lost 9 bases. This CDR3 has 14 amino acids. CDR1 and CDR2 from the germline V gene are MDHEN and SYDVKM.

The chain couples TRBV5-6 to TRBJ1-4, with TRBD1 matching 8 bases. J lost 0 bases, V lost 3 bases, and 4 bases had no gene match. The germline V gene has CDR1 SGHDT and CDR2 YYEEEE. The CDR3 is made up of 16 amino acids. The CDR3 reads CASSSRQGTTNEKLFF. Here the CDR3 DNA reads TGTGCCAGCAGCTCACGACAGGGGACAACTAATGAAAAACTGTTTTTT.

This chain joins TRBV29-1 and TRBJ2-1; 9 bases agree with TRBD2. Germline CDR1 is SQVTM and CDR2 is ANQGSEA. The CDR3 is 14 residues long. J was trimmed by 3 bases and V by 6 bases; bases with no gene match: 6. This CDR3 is CSVDASGNYNEQFF. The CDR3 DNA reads TGCAGCGTGGATGCTAGCGGGAACTACAATGAGCAGTTCTTC.

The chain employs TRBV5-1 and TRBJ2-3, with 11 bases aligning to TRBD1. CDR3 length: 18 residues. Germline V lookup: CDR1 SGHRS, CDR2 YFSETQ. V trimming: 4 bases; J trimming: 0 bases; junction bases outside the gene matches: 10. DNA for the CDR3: TGCGCCAGCAGCATCGACAGTGGACAGGGGGCTAGCACAGATACGCAGTATTTT. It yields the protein CASSIDSGQGASTDTQYF.

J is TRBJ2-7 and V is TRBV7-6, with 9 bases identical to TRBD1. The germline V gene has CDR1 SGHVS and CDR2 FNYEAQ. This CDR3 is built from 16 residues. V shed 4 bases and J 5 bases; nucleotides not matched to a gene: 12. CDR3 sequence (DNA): TGTGCCAGCAGCTCATTCGCGGGACAGGGTAGGAACGAGCAGTACTTC. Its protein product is CASSSFAGQGRNEQYF.

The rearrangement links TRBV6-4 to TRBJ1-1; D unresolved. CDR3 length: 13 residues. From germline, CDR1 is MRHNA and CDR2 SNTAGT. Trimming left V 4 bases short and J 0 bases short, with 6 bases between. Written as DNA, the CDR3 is TGTGCCAGCAGTGGGACGGTGAACACTGAAGCTTTCTTT. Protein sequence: CASSGTVNTEAFF.

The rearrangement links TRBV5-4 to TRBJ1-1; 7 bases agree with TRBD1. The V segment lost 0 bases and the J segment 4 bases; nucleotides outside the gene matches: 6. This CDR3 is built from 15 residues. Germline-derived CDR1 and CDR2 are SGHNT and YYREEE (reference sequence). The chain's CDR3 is CASSLDRGGGTEAFF. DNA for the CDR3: TGTGCCAGCAGCTTGGACAGGGGAGGAGGCACTGAAGCTTTCTTT.

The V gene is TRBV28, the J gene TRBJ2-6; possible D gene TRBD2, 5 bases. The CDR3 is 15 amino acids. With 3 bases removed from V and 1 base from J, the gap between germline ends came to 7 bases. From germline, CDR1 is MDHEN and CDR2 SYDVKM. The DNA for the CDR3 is TGTGCCAGCAGTTTTCGGGGTTCTGGGGCCAACGTCCTGACTTTC. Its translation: CASSFRGSGANVLTF.

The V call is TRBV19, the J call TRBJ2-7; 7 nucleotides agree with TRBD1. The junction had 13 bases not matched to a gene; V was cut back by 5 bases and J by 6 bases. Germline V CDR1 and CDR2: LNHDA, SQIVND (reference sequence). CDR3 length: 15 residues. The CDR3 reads CASSPQTGLGREQYF. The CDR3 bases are TGTGCCAGTAGTCCCCAGACAGGGCTTGGACGCGAGCAGTACTTC.

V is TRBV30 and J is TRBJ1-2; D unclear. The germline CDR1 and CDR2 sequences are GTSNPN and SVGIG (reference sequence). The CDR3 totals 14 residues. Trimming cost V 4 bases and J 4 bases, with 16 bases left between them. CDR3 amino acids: CAWIWYGFGYGYTF. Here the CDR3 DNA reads TGTGCCTGGATTTGGTATGGGTTTGGCTATGGCTACACCTTC.

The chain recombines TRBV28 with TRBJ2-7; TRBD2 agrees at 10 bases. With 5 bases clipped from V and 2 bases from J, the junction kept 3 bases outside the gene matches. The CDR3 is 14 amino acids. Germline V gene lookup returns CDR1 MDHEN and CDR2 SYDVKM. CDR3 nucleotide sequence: TGTGCCAGCAGTCTAGCGGGAGATCCCTACGAGCAGTACTTC. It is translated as CASSLAGDPYEQYF.

CDR3 in DNA: TGCGCCAGCAGCCTCACCCCCGGGACAGGGGAAGGCTACACCTTC. Its protein product is CASSLTPGTGEGYTF. This sequence joins TRBV5-1 and TRBJ1-2, with 10 positions matching TRBD1. The CDR3 is made up of 15 amino acids. The germline gives CDR1 SGHRS, CDR2 YFSETQ. V was clipped by 4 bases and J by 8 bases; unmatched bases: 11.

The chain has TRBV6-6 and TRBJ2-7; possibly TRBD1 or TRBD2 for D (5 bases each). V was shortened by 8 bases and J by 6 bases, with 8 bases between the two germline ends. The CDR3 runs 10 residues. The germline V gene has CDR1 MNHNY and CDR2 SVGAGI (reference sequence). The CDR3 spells CASGTGEQYF. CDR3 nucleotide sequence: TGTGCCAGCGGGACGGGCGAGCAGTACTTC.

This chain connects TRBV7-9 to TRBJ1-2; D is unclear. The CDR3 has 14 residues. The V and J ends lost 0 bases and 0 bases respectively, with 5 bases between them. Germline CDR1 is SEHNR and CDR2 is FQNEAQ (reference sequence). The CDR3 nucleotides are TGTGCCAGCAGCTTAGCAATAGCTAACTATGGCTACACCTTC. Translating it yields CASSLAIANYGYTF.

The CDR3: CASSQTGQWGYTF. The CDR3 DNA reads TGTGCCAGCAGCCAGACAGGGCAGTGGGGCTACACCTTC. The genes are TRBV16 and TRBJ1-2; 7 bases line up with TRBD1. V trimming: 3 bases; J trimming: 8 bases; junction bases outside the gene matches: 6. This CDR3 contains 13 residues. Germline V gene lookup returns CDR1 KGHSY and CDR2 FQNENV.